The rows below give T cell receptor beta chains drawn from one sample of a study of cytomegalovirus exposure and HLA in healthy donors. Libraries were prepared by immunoSEQ multiplex PCR; TCRdb keeps only in-frame clonotypes and omits some of them. This sample has 70,000 or so clones; about nine tenths occur once, and the top ten carry 1.5% to 2.5%. The source material was PBMCs. Every receptor here comes from a woman in her thirties in good health and CMV-seronegative. Each CDR3 is given with its conserved first and last residue. Each record gives: D gene, V gene, clone size, J gene, CDR3 DNA, CDR3 protein. A D gene is named only where the DNA matches it firmly. Part of the rows lack a size; the others show once, few, many or a class for expanded clones.

D gene: NA
V gene: TRBV2
clone size: NA
J gene: TRBJ2-7
CDR3 DNA: TGTGCCAGCACCCGGGACTGGCAAACCTACGAGCAGTACTTC
CDR3 protein: CASTRDWQTYEQYF

D gene: TRBD2
V gene: TRBV7-3
clone size: NA
J gene: TRBJ2-2
CDR3 DNA: TGTGCCAGCAGCCCACGACTAGCGGGGTCCACCGGGGAGCTGTTTTTT
CDR3 protein: CASSPRLAGSTGELFF

D gene: NA
V gene: TRBV5-6
clone size: NA
J gene: TRBJ2-1
CDR3 DNA: TGTGCCAGCAGCTTAACGGAGTATGAGCAGTTCTTC
CDR3 protein: CASSLTEYEQFF

D gene: NA
V gene: TRBV5-5
clone size: NA
J gene: TRBJ1-2
CDR3 DNA: TGTGCCAGCAACAGCTTTCCAGGATCCAACTATGGCTACACCTTC
CDR3 protein: CASNSFPGSNYGYTF

D gene: NA
V gene: TRBV6-1
clone size: NA
J gene: TRBJ1-1
CDR3 DNA: TGTGCCAGCAGCATGGGCATCTCACCCGAAGCTTTCTTT
CDR3 protein: CASSMGISPEAFF

D gene: TRBD2
V gene: TRBV25-1
clone size: NA
J gene: TRBJ2-7
CDR3 DNA: TGTGCCAGCAGTCCCCACTGGGGACTAGCGGGAAACGAGCAGTACTTC
CDR3 protein: CASSPHWGLAGNEQYF

D gene: NA
V gene: TRBV7-2
clone size: NA
J gene: TRBJ1-4
CDR3 DNA: TGTGCCAGCAGCTTTCCCCCTCCAACTAATGAAAAACTGTTTTTT
CDR3 protein: CASSFPPPTNEKLFF

D gene: NA
V gene: TRBV7-9
clone size: NA
J gene: TRBJ1-4
CDR3 DNA: TGTGCCAGCAGCTTAGCGCGCGGGGGTTATACTTCTAATGAAAAACTGTTTTTT
CDR3 protein: CASSLARGGYTSNEKLFF

D gene: TRBD1
V gene: TRBV11-1
clone size: NA
J gene: TRBJ2-7
CDR3 DNA: TGTGCCAGTTCGAAGGGACAGAATAACGAGCAGTACTTC
CDR3 protein: CASSKGQNNEQYF

D gene: NA
V gene: TRBV9
clone size: NA
J gene: TRBJ2-7
CDR3 DNA: TGTGCCAGCAGCCGAGATCTTGGAGACGAGCAGTACTTC
CDR3 protein: CASSRDLGDEQYF

D gene: TRBD2
V gene: TRBV4-2
clone size: few
J gene: TRBJ2-1
CDR3 DNA: TGTGCCAGCAGACTGGGACTAGCGGGCGACAATGAGCAGTTCTTC
CDR3 protein: CASRLGLAGDNEQFF

D gene: TRBD2
V gene: TRBV15
clone size: NA
J gene: TRBJ2-2
CDR3 DNA: TGTGCCACCAGCAGATCAACCGGGACTAGCGGGTGGGAGCTGTTTTTT
CDR3 protein: CATSRSTGTSGWELFF

D gene: NA
V gene: TRBV21-1
clone size: NA
J gene: TRBJ1-1
CDR3 DNA: TGTGCCAGCAGCAAAGCCGCAGGACACCTAAAAGAAGCTTTCTTT
CDR3 protein: CASSKAAGHLKEAFF

D gene: NA
V gene: TRBV19
clone size: once
J gene: TRBJ2-7
CDR3 DNA: TGTGCCAGTAGTGTGGGGGGGGGCGGACCCTCCTACGAGCAGTACTTC
CDR3 protein: CASSVGGGGPSYEQYF

D gene: TRBD2
V gene: TRBV11-1
clone size: NA
J gene: TRBJ2-5
CDR3 DNA: TGTGCCAGCAGCTTCCGGGGACTAGCGGGAGCTGAGACCCAGTACTTC
CDR3 protein: CASSFRGLAGAETQYF

D gene: TRBD1
V gene: TRBV11-2
clone size: NA
J gene: TRBJ1-1
CDR3 DNA: TGTGCCAGCAGCTTACTCCGACAGGGTGCCACTGAAGCTTTCTTT
CDR3 protein: CASSLLRQGATEAFF

D gene: NA
V gene: TRBV4-1
clone size: NA
J gene: TRBJ2-7
CDR3 DNA: TGCGCCAGCAGCCAAGATGGGTTTAGAGGGTACGAGCAGTACTTC
CDR3 protein: CASSQDGFRGYEQYF

D gene: NA
V gene: TRBV11-2
clone size: NA
J gene: TRBJ2-7
CDR3 DNA: TGTGCCAGCAGCTTAGTTTTCGGGCAGGGCGAATCCTACGAGCAGTACTTC
CDR3 protein: CASSLVFGQGESYEQYF

D gene: NA
V gene: TRBV6-1
clone size: NA
J gene: TRBJ1-1
CDR3 DNA: TGTGCCAGCAGTGAACCCGGAGAATCTGAAGCTTTCTTT
CDR3 protein: CASSEPGESEAFF

D gene: NA
V gene: TRBV6-5
clone size: NA
J gene: TRBJ2-7
CDR3 DNA: TGTGCCAGCAGTTACAGGGATGGGAGCTCCTACGAGCAGTACTTC
CDR3 protein: CASSYRDGSSYEQYF

D gene: NA
V gene: TRBV7-3
clone size: NA
J gene: TRBJ1-1
CDR3 DNA: TGTGCCAGCAGCTTAAGGGAGGGCGGTGAAGCTTTCTTT
CDR3 protein: CASSLREGGEAFF